The next 9 T cell receptor beta chains were all read from a single sample in a study of blood T cell repertoires in COVID-19. Some clones are missing from TCRdb's copy, which holds only in-frame ones; the method was immunoSEQ multiplex PCR. Altogether 130,000 or so clones are present, just under 90% being singletons, with the ten largest covering about 2%. Sample: peripheral blood. The receptors were gathered from a woman aged 50 to 65 with acute or convalescent COVID-19.

The CDR3: CASSQEEGSSSGANVLTF. CDR3 DNA sequence: TGCGCCAGCAGCCAAGAGGAGGGCTCCTCCTCTGGGGCCAACGTCCTGACTTTC. The chain combines TRBV4-3 with TRBJ2-6; TRBD2 might be the D (6 bases). CDR1 LGHNA and CDR2 YSLEER come from the germline V gene. This CDR3 contains 18 residues. Trimming took off 0 bases at V and 0 bases at J, with 12 bases between the two ends.

The chain has TRBV3-1 (or the pseudogene TRBV3-2) and TRBJ1-2, with no clear D. CDR3 length equals 15 residues. Trimming took off 0 bases at V and 3 bases at J, with 11 bases between the two ends. Per the germline V gene, CDR1 is LGHDT and CDR2 is YNNKEL (reference sequence). The chain's CDR3 is CASSQDPSPDYGYTF. CDR3 nucleotides: TGTGCCAGCAGCCAAGATCCGTCCCCTGACTATGGCTACACCTTC.

The gene calls are TRBV28 and TRBJ2-2; the D is unclear. This CDR3 is built from 15 residues. Deletions cut 2 bases from V and 5 bases from J, with 12 bases between. The germline CDR1 and CDR2 sequences are MDHEN and SYDVKM. CDR3 region: CASSLGLTATGELFF. CDR3 DNA sequence: TGTGCCAGCAGTTTAGGCCTTACCGCAACCGGGGAGCTGTTTTTT.

The chain uses TRBV19 and TRBJ2-3; perhaps TRBD2 as D (6 bases). The CDR3 length is 14 residues. The V gene's germline CDR1 is LNHDA and CDR2 SQIVND (reference sequence). Trimming removed 4 bases at V and 0 bases at J, with 8 bases between. The CDR3 sequence: CASSKSGSTDTQYF. The CDR3 region has the DNA TGTGCCAGTAGTAAAAGCGGGAGCACAGATACGCAGTATTTT. The entire variable domain, with the rest obtained from reference TRBV19 and TRBJ2-3, is as follows: DGGITQSPKYLFRKEGQNVTLSCEQNLNHDAMYWYRQDPGQGLRLIYYSQIVNDFQKGDIAEGYSVSREKKESFPLTVTSAQKNPTAFYLCASSKSGSTDTQYFGPGTRLTVL.

J is TRBJ2-1 and V is TRBV3-1 (or the pseudogene TRBV3-2); tentative D call: TRBD2 (5 bases). CDR1 is LGHDT, CDR2 YNNKEL, per germline (reference sequence). The CDR3 contains 15 residues. V lost 1 base, J lost 0 bases, and 7 bases lay in between. The CDR3 sequence: CASSQGTGSYNEQFF. The CDR3 nucleotides read TGTGCCAGCAGCCAAGGGACTGGCTCCTACAATGAGCAGTTCTTC.

The chain has TRBV20-1 and TRBJ2-1, with 11 positions matching TRBD2. The CDR3 spans 15 residues. Germline loops: CDR1 DFQATT, CDR2 SNEGSKA (reference sequence). The trim removed 3 bases at V and 7 bases at J, leaving 8 bases unmatched. The chain's CDR3 is CSASEFTSGSNEQFF. CDR3 in DNA: TGCAGTGCTAGTGAATTTACTAGCGGGAGTAATGAGCAGTTCTTC.

As DNA, the CDR3 is TGTGCCAGCATCCTAGGTGGCGGGAGGGCCACCGGGGAGCTGTTTTTT. This translates into CASILGGGRATGELFF. The chain couples TRBV7-9 to TRBJ2-2; the match to TRBD2 covers 9 bases. This CDR3 contains 16 residues. Trimming cost V 7 bases and J 4 bases; bases outside gene matches: 10. Germline-derived CDR1 and CDR2 are SEHNR and FQNEAQ (reference sequence).

This clone showed up just a few times. The chain couples TRBV6-1 to TRBJ1-2; 8 positions agree with TRBD1. The CDR3 consists of 13 residues. Germline loops: CDR1 MNHNS, CDR2 SASEGT. V was pared by 3 bases and J by 8 bases, with 5 bases of the junction left unmatched. CDR3 bases: TGTGCCAGCAGTGAGCCGGACAGGGTAGGCTACACCTTC. Protein: CASSEPDRVGYTF.

J is TRBJ1-1 and V is TRBV2; 7 positions agree with TRBD1. CDR1 SNHLY and CDR2 FYNNEI come from the germline V gene. Trimming removed 5 bases from V and 7 bases from J; junction bases left unmatched: 4. CDR3 size: 12 residues. CDR3 sequence: CASSPQGIEAFF. For the CDR3, the DNA is TGTGCCAGCAGTCCACAGGGGATTGAAGCTTTCTTT.